This entry is about one T cell receptor (beta chain). This sample is part of a study of T cell responses to AZD1222 COVID-19 vaccine. V lost 4 bases and J lost 3, with 12 bases in between. From germline, CDR1 is LGHDT and CDR2 YNNKEL (reference sequence). The CDR3 sequence is 14 residues long. Here immunoSEQ multiplex PCR was the method, and the copy in TCRdb shows in-frame clones only, minus some. The table includes over 95,000 clones, about 83% detected once. The sample here was peripheral blood, taken on day 0 of AZD1222 vaccination. This clonotype was obtained from an adult in good health. The chain recombines TRBV3-1 (or the pseudogene TRBV3-2) with TRBJ1-1, with D perhaps TRBD1 (5 bases). This CDR3 reads CASSRGTADTEAFF. The CDR3 nucleotides are TGTGCCAGCAGCCGCGGGACGGCAGACACTGAAGCTTTCTTT.